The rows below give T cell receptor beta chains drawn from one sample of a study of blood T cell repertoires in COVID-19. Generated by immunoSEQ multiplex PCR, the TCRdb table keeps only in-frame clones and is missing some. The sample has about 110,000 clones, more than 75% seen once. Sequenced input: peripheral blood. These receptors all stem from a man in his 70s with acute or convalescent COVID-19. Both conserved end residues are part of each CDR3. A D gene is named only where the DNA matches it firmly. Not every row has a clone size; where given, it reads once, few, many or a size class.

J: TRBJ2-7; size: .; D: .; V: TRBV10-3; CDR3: CAISGLSSYEQYF; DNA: TGTGCCATCAGTGGTTTGAGCTCCTACGAGCAGTACTTC
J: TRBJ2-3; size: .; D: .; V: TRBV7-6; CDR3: CASSLVAGSSVSADTQYF; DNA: TGTGCCAGCAGCTTAGTTGCGGGGAGTTCTGTGAGTGCAGATACGCAGTATTTT
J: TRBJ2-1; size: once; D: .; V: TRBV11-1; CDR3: CASSRSQGSYNEQFF; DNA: TGTGCCAGCAGCCGATCACAGGGCTCCTACAATGAGCAGTTCTTC
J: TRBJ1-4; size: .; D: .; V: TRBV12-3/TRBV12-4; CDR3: CASSSQANEKLFF; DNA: TGTGCCAGCAGTTCCCAGGCTAATGAAAAACTGTTTTTT
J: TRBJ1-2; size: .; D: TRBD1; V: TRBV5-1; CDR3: CASSLETGGGGYGYTF; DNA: TGCGCCAGCAGCCTTGAAACAGGGGGCGGTGGCTATGGCTACACCTTC
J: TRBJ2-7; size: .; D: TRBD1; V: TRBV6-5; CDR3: CASSKRTGPYEQYF; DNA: TGTGCCAGCAGTAAACGGACAGGACCCTACGAGCAGTACTTC
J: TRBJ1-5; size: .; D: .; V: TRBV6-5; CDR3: CATGRGGQPQHF; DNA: TGTGCCACCGGAAGGGGAGGACAGCCCCAGCATTTT
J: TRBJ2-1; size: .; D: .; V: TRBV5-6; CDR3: CASSYRGGTYNEQFF; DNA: TGTGCCAGCAGTTACAGGGGTGGGACTTACAATGAGCAGTTCTTC
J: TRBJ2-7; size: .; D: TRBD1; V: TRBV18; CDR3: CASSPGQGSRSEQYF; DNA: TGTGCCAGCTCACCCGGACAGGGCTCTCGGTCCGAGCAGTACTTC
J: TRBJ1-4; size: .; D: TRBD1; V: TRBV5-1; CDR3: CASTSGGTGINEKLFF; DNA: TGCGCCAGCACCTCTGGGGGGACAGGGATTAATGAAAAACTGTTTTTT
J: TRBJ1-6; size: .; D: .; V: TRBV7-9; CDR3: CASRQDNSPLHF; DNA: TGTGCCAGTAGACAGGATAATTCACCCCTCCACTTT
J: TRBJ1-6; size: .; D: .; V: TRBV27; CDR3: CASSFWGPSSPLHF; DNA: TGTGCCAGCAGTTTTTGGGGGCCTAGTTCACCCCTCCACTTT
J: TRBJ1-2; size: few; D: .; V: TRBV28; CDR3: CASSLNGEDRYGYTF; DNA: TGTGCCAGCAGTTTAAATGGGGAAGACAGATATGGCTACACCTTC
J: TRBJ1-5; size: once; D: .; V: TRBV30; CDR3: CAWSARGRGEFQPQHF; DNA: TGTGCCTGGAGCGCCCGGGGCAGGGGAGAATTTCAGCCCCAGCATTTT
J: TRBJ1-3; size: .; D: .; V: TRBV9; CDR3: CASSVERGSSGNTIYF; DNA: TGTGCCAGCAGCGTAGAGAGGGGGAGCTCTGGAAACACCATATATTTT
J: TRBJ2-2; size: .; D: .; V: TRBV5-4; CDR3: CASSLVWGRGAGELFF; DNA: TGTGCCAGCAGCTTGGTTTGGGGCAGGGGAGCCGGGGAGCTGTTTTTT
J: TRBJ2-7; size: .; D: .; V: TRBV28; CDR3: CASSLGQGFNEQYF; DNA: TGTGCCAGCAGTTTAGGGCAGGGGTTCAACGAGCAGTACTTC
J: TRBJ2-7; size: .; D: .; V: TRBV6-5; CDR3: CASIGRESYYEQYF; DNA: TGTGCCAGCATAGGCAGGGAATCCTACTACGAGCAGTACTTC
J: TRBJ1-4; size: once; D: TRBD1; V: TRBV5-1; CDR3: CASSGQGAGVNEKLFF; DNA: TGCGCCAGCAGCGGACAGGGGGCGGGGGTTAATGAAAAACTGTTTTTT
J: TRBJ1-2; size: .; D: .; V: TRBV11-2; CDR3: CASSARGSYGYTF; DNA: TGTGCCAGCAGCGCGCGAGGGTCCTATGGCTACACCTTC
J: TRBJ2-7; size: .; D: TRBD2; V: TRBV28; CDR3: CASSSGTSEIGEQYF; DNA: TGTGCCAGCAGTTCCGGGACTAGCGAAATCGGCGAGCAGTACTTC
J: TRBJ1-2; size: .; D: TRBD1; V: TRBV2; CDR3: CASRTNYRGPYGYTF; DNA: TGTGCCAGCAGGACGAATTACAGGGGCCCCTATGGCTACACCTTC
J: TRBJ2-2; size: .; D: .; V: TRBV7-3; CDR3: CASSPSSGASTGELFF; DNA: TGTGCCAGCAGCCCCAGCTCAGGGGCGAGCACCGGGGAGCTGTTTTTT
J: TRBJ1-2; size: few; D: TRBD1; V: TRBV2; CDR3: CASRPGTEGYTF; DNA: TGTGCCAGTCGTCCCGGGACAGAAGGCTACACCTTC
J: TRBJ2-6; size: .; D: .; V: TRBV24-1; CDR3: CATSDLLGGSGANVLTF; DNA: TGTGCCACCAGTGATTTGCTAGGGGGCTCTGGGGCCAACGTCCTGACTTTC
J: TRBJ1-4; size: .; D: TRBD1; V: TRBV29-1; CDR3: CSIGQGNGEKLFF; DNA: TGCAGCATCGGACAGGGGAACGGTGAAAAACTGTTTTTT
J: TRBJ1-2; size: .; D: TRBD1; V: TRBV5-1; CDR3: CASSRQGADYGYTF; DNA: TGCGCCAGCAGTAGACAGGGGGCGGACTATGGCTACACCTTC
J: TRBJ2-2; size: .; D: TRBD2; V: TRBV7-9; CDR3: CASSPRGGTGELFF; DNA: TGTGCCAGCAGCCCCCGGGGGGGCACCGGGGAGCTGTTTTTT
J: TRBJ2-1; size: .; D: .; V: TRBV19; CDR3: CASSSTAYGSYNEQFF; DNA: TGTGCCAGTAGTTCTACAGCTTATGGCTCCTACAATGAGCAGTTCTTC
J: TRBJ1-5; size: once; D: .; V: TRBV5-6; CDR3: CASSAAGRDQPQHF; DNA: TGTGCCAGCAGCGCCGCGGGGCGGGATCAGCCCCAGCATTTT
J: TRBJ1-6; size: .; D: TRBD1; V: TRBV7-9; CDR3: CASSISQGLGSPLHF; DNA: TGTGCCAGCAGCATATCACAGGGGTTAGGGTCACCCCTCCACTTT
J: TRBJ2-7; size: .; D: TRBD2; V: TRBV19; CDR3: CASSIGGGSVYEQYF; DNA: TGTGCCAGTAGTATTGGTGGCGGGAGTGTTTACGAGCAGTACTTC
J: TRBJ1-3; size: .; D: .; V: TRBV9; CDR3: CASSVEGQSSGNTIYF; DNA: TGTGCCAGCAGCGTAGAGGGGCAGAGCTCTGGAAACACCATATATTTT
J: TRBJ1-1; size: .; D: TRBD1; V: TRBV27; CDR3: CASIPRGGTGGGTEAFF; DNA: TGTGCCAGCATTCCCCGAGGGGGGACAGGGGGCGGAACTGAAGCTTTCTTT
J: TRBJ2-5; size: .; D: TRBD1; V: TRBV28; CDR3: CASSFWTGVKETQYF; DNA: TGTGCCAGCAGTTTCTGGACAGGGGTAAAAGAGACCCAGTACTTC
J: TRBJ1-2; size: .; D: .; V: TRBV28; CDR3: CASSPLGGANGYTF; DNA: TGTGCCAGCAGCCCCTTAGGGGGAGCTAATGGCTACACCTTC
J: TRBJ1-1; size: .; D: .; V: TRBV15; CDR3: CATSRSSINTEAFF; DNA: TGTGCCACCAGCCGAAGCTCGATCAACACTGAAGCTTTCTTT
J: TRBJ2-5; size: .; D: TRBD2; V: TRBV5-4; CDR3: CASTVKTSGSGSETQYF; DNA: TGTGCCAGCACCGTGAAGACTAGCGGGAGTGGTTCAGAGACCCAGTACTTC
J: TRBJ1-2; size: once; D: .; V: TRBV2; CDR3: CASSIIGRGGYTF; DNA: TGTGCCAGCAGCATAATAGGGAGGGGTGGCTACACCTTC
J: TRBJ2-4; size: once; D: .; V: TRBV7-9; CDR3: CASSLALAKNIQYF; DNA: TGTGCCAGCAGCCTAGCTCTCGCCAAAAACATTCAGTACTTC
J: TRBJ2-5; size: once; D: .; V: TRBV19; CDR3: CASSSRRELAPYQETQYF; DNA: TGTGCCAGTAGTAGCCGTAGAGAGCTAGCGCCGTACCAAGAGACCCAGTACTTC
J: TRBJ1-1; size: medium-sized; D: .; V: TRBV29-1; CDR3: CSARQDPMNTEAFF; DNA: TGCAGCGCCCGACAGGACCCTATGAACACTGAAGCTTTCTTT